This T cell receptor (beta chain) was identified during a study of blood T cell repertoires in COVID-19 (dated by TCRdb to the early 2020s). General notes on the study: Samples covering the acute and convalescent phases of COVID-19 were provided by collaborators in the United States, Italy and Spain. The material from the prospective study consisted of cDNA or gDNA derived from T cells, B-cell-depleted T cells, or PBMCs. Deeply sampled blood TCRbeta repertoires from subjects exposed to, actively infected with, or recovered from COVID-19 were included in the dataset. A freely available public database, intended as a resource for researchers studying the immune response to SARS-CoV-2, is where the repertoires were released. Samples were obtained from the ongoing ImmuneRACE study (first 160 participants) and from 1,254 subjects provided by 6 global collaborators. Nearly every sample came with metadata listing a de-identified subject ID, COVID-19 status, age in years and sex. Where available, HLA class I and class II types were taken from metadata supplied by the sample provider and were not determined by assay-based typing. What the study reported, not specific to this receptor: Clinical and demographic metadata were provided uncurated, with the amount varying by source and participant.

Whole blood was collected in K2EDTA tubes by collaborating institutions according to the institutions' own protocols. For TCRbeta analysis, collaborators shipped samples in one of three forms: frozen whole blood, isolated PBMCs, or DNA extracted from either of those sample types. The immunoSEQ Assay, a bias-controlled multiplex PCR, was used to amplify TCRbeta CDR3 regions from genomic DNA. The authors processed their data as follows. The number of nucleated cells in each sample was estimated from the amplification of reference gene primers within the assay. To quantify the absolute abundance of each unique TCRbeta CDR3 rearrangement, sequence reads were collapsed and filtered. For each sample, productive Simpson clonality was calculated by taking the square root of Simpson's diversity index across productive rearrangements. As stored in TCRdb, this immuneACCESS dataset retains in-frame rearrangements with V and J assigned. A fraction of the clones does not appear; measured against another copy, unresolved V genes explain less than half of the discrepancy, and the remainder lacks a known reason. V and J calls and clone size are copied from that table; D and trimming were computed from the DNA. This sample gives about 97,000 clones in total; 75% to 90% of them show up just once. Of the sample, about 1.8% is held by the ten largest clones.

V was cut back by 4 bases and J by 0 bases, leaving a gap of 11 bases between them. CDR1 and CDR2 were assigned from the germline V gene as SGHRS and YFSETQ. Its CDR3 holds 14 amino acids, cysteine through phenylalanine. The only DNA kept is the CDR3, 42 bases in frame from the first base. Note on this clone: What this receptor recognizes is not known. It has no much larger one-base neighbor in the sample; base qualities were not kept.

The origin of this receptor is a woman in her 70s with active or convalescent COVID-19. The source material was peripheral blood. The rearrangement combines TRBV5-1 with TRBJ2-7, and perhaps TRBD1 as D gene, on 6 matching bases. The nucleotide sequence is given as TGCGCCAGCAGCACACAGGGATCCTCCTACGAGCAGTACTTC. Translation gives CASSTQGSSYEQYF.